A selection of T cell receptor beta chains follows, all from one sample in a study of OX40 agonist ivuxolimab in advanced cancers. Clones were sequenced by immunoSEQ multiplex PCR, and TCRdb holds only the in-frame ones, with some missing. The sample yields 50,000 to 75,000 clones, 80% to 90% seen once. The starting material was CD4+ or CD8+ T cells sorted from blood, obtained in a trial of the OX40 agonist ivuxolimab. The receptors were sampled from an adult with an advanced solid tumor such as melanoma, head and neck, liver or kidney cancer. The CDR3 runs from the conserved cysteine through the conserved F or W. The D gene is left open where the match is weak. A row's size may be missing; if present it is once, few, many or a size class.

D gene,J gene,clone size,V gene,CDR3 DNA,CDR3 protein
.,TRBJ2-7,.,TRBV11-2,TGTGCCAGCAGCTCCACGACAGGTTCCTACGAGCAGTACTTC,CASSSTTGSYEQYF
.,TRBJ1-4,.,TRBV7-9,TGTGCCAGCTCTCCGGTGGGCCTCCCGCATGAAAAACTGTTTTTT,CASSPVGLPHEKLFF
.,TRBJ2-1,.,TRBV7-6,TGTGCCAGCAGCTTAGGGCAAGCCTACAATGAGCAGTTCTTC,CASSLGQAYNEQFF
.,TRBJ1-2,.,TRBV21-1,TGTGCCAGCAGGGGCAGACATTTCCATACACTTCACTATGGCTACACCTTC,CASRGRHFHTLHYGYTF
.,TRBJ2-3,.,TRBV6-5,TGTGCCAGCAGTCCGACTTTCCCCAGCACAGATACGCAGTATTTT,CASSPTFPSTDTQYF
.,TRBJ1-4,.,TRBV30,TGTGCCTGGAGTGTGGGGCAGGTTAATGAAAAACTGTTTTTT,CAWSVGQVNEKLFF
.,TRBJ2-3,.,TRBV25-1,TGTGCCAGCAGTGAATCGGGCAGGGCGGATACGCAGTATTTT,CASSESGRADTQYF
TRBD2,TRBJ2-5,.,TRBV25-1,TGTGCCAGCAGTTTAGCGGGATTAGAGACCCAGTACTTC,CASSLAGLETQYF
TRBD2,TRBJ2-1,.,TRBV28,TGTGCCAGCAGTTTAAGGACTAGCGGCGAGCAGTTCTTC,CASSLRTSGEQFF
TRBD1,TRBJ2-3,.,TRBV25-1,TGTGCCAGCAGCTTGACAGGGACCACAGATACGCAGTATTTT,CASSLTGTTDTQYF
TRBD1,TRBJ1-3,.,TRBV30,TGTGCCCTAGGACAGGGTGGGGACACCATATATTTT,CALGQGGDTIYF
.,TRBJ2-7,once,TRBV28,TGTGCCAGCAGTCCTGGTGACAGGGCGGGAGAGCAGTACTTC,CASSPGDRAGEQYF
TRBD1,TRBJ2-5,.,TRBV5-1,TGCGCCAGCAGCCCCGGGACAGGGGGCCAACTTGAACAAGAGACCCAGTACTTC,CASSPGTGGQLEQETQYF
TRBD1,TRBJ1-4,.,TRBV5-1,TGCGCCAGCAGCTTGCGGGACAGTTTTAATGAAAAACTGTTTTTT,CASSLRDSFNEKLFF
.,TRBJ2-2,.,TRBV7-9,TGTGCCAGCAGCTTTGACGGGTACACCGGGGAGCTGTTTTTT,CASSFDGYTGELFF
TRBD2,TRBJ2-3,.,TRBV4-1,TGCGCCAGCAGCCAAGGCGGCAGCGGGGGGGCATTAGATACGCAGTATTTT,CASSQGGSGGALDTQYF
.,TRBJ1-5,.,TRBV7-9,TGTGCCAGCAGCGCCGCCGGGGGGCGGACAGAAAGTCAGCCCCAGCATTTT,CASSAAGGRTESQPQHF
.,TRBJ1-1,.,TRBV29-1,TGCAGCGTTGCCAGGACGGTTATGAACACTGAAGCTTTCTTT,CSVARTVMNTEAFF
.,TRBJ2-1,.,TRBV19,TGTGCCAGTAGTATAGCCTCCCCTCGAGGCGTTAGGCAGTTCTTC,CASSIASPRGVRQFF
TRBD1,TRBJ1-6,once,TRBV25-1,TGTGCCAGCAGTGAAACCGGGACAGGGGGCCGCCCCCTCCACTTT,CASSETGTGGRPLHF
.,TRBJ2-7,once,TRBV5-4,TGTGCCAGCAGCCAGAATGGACGGTTCCTTCCCTACGAGCAGTACTTC,CASSQNGRFLPYEQYF
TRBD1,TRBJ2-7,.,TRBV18,TGTGCCAGCTCACCCGGACAGGGGCGCGACGAGCAGTACTTC,CASSPGQGRDEQYF
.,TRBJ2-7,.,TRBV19,TGTGCCAGTAGTTTCGAACCCGGAACGCAGTACTTC,CASSFEPGTQYF
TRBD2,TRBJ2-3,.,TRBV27,TGTGCCAGCAGTTTTTTAGCGGGAAGCACAGATACGCAGTATTTT,CASSFLAGSTDTQYF
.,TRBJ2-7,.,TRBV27,TGTGCCAGCAGTTCCCGCTCCAGGGACCGCTCCTACGAGCAGTACTTC,CASSSRSRDRSYEQYF
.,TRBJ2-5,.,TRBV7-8,TGTGCCAGCAGCTTAACCTCGGCGCGGGAGACCCAGTACTTC,CASSLTSARETQYF
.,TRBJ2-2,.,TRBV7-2,TGTGCCAGCAGCCTCGGGACGCTTAACACCGGGGAGCTGTTTTTT,CASSLGTLNTGELFF
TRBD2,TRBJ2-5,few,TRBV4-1,TGCGCCAGCAGCCATTGGACTAGAGAGACCCAGTACTTC,CASSHWTRETQYF
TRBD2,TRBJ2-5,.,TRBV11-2,TGTGCCAGCAGGGCTAGCGGACAAGAGACCCAGTACTTC,CASRASGQETQYF
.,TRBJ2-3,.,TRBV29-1,TGCAGCGTGTGGGAGGGGGCGGTTCATACGCAGTATTTT,CSVWEGAVHTQYF
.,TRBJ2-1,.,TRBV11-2,TGTGCCAGCAGTCCGCGGAACCAGAGGAAGGGGGGCAATGAGCAGTTCTTC,CASSPRNQRKGGNEQFF
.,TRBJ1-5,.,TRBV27,TGTGCCAGCAGTTTCGGACAGATCAATCAGCCCCAGCATTTT,CASSFGQINQPQHF
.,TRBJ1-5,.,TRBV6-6,TGTGCCAGCAGTTACAGCCGAGGCTATCAGCCCCAGCATTTT,CASSYSRGYQPQHF
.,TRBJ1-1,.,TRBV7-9,TGTGCCAGCAGCCAAACAGACAGAGGTAATTGGAACACTGAAGCTTTCTTT,CASSQTDRGNWNTEAFF
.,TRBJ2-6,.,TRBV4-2,TGTGCCAGCAGCCAAGTAGGGTCAGCTGGGGCCAACGTCCTGACTTTC,CASSQVGSAGANVLTF
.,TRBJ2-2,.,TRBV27,TGTGCCAGCAGTTTTTCCGGACTACTGAACACCGGGGAGCTGTTTTTT,CASSFSGLLNTGELFF
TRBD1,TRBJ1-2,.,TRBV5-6,TGTGCCAGCAGCCCTGGACAGGGGGCGTATGGCTACACCTTC,CASSPGQGAYGYTF
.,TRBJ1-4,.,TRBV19,TGTGTGACCGGGGGGCGGAATGAAAAACTGTTTTTT,CVTGGRNEKLFF
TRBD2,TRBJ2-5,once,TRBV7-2,TGTGCCAGCAGCCAAGGGACTAGCCAAGAGACCCAGTACTTC,CASSQGTSQETQYF
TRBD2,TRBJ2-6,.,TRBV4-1,TGCGCCAGCAGCCAAGAGGCTAGCGGGAGCTCTGGGGCCAACGTCCTGACTTTC,CASSQEASGSSGANVLTF
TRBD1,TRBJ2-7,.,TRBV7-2,TGTGCCAGCAGCCCGCCCTTGGGACAGGGTTACGAGCAGTACTTC,CASSPPLGQGYEQYF
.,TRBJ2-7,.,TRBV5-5,TGTGCCAGCAGCTTGGGATTAGGTTCTAAGAGCGGATTC,CASSLGLGSKSGF
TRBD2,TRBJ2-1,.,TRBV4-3,TGCGCCAGCAGCCAAGAAGGACTAGGACGCAATGAGCAGTTCTTC,CASSQEGLGRNEQFF
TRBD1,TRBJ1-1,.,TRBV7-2,TGTGCCAGCAGCCCCCCCGGGACAGTGAACACTGAAGCTTTCTTT,CASSPPGTVNTEAFF
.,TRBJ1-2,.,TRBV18,TGTGCCAGCTCACCACCCGACCGGCCGAACTATGGCTACACCTTC,CASSPPDRPNYGYTF
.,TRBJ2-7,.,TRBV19,TGTGCCAGTAGTAGCCAACAGGGAAACTCCTACGAGCAGTACTTC,CASSSQQGNSYEQYF
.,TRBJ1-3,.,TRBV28,TGTGCCAGCAGTACAGGTCACTCTGGAAACACCATATATTTT,CASSTGHSGNTIYF
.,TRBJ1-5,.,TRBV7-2,TGTGCCAGCAGCTTAACTGGCAATCAGCCCCAGCATTTT,CASSLTGNQPQHF